Listed below are T cell receptor beta chains from one sample, sequenced in a study of cytomegalovirus exposure and HLA in healthy donors. Data came from immunoSEQ multiplex PCR; TCRdb stores just in-frame clones and leaves some out. This sample's table has over 110,000 clones. The sample taken for sequencing was PBMCs. Receptor source: a male donor in good health and CMV-seronegative. The CDR3 runs from the conserved cysteine through the conserved F or W. A D gene is named only where the DNA matches it firmly.

V gene: TRBV15
D gene: -
J gene: TRBJ2-4
CDR3 DNA: TGTGCCACCAGCAGAGATCTGGCTAGCCTGGGCCCAAACATTCAGTACTTC
CDR3 protein: CATSRDLASLGPNIQYF

V gene: TRBV4-2
D gene: TRBD1
J gene: TRBJ1-2
CDR3 DNA: TGTGCCAGCAGCCGGTCGGACAGGGGCGATGGCTACACCTTC
CDR3 protein: CASSRSDRGDGYTF

V gene: TRBV18
D gene: -
J gene: TRBJ2-7
CDR3 DNA: TGTGCCAGCTCCCATATCCGGACTAACTCCTACGAGCAGTACTTC
CDR3 protein: CASSHIRTNSYEQYF

V gene: TRBV30
D gene: TRBD1
J gene: TRBJ2-3
CDR3 DNA: TGTGCCTGGAGTGGTACCGGGACAGCCATAGGGGATACGCAGTATTTT
CDR3 protein: CAWSGTGTAIGDTQYF

V gene: TRBV30
D gene: -
J gene: TRBJ2-1
CDR3 DNA: TGTGCCTGGAGTGTACAAGTGGAGCAGTTCTTC
CDR3 protein: CAWSVQVEQFF

V gene: TRBV6-5
D gene: -
J gene: TRBJ2-2
CDR3 DNA: TGTGCCAGCCTTAGCGGCGCCGGGGAGCTGTTTTTT
CDR3 protein: CASLSGAGELFF

V gene: TRBV6-1
D gene: -
J gene: TRBJ2-7
CDR3 DNA: TGTGCCAGCAGTATCGAAGGGGTCCACGAGCAGTACTTC
CDR3 protein: CASSIEGVHEQYF

V gene: TRBV29-1
D gene: -
J gene: TRBJ1-2
CDR3 DNA: TGCAGCGTACCGTCTCGGGGCTATGGCTACACCTTC
CDR3 protein: CSVPSRGYGYTF

V gene: TRBV30
D gene: -
J gene: TRBJ2-1
CDR3 DNA: TGTGCTTGGAGCGGGATTGGACGTTACCGGGACAGATCATACAATGAGCAGTTCTTC
CDR3 protein: CAWSGIGRYRDRSYNEQFF

V gene: TRBV27
D gene: TRBD1
J gene: TRBJ2-7
CDR3 DNA: TGTGCCAGCAGCCCGTTAGTGACAGGGGCCTACGAGCAGTACTTC
CDR3 protein: CASSPLVTGAYEQYF

V gene: TRBV5-6
D gene: -
J gene: TRBJ2-7
CDR3 DNA: TGTGCCAGCAGCTTGAGACTGGGAATAGGAGGAGGCCTCTACGAGCAGTACTTC
CDR3 protein: CASSLRLGIGGGLYEQYF

V gene: TRBV4-2
D gene: -
J gene: TRBJ2-3
CDR3 DNA: TGTGCCAGCAGCCAAGAGTCCCCTCCCAGGGTGGATACGCAGTATTTT
CDR3 protein: CASSQESPPRVDTQYF

V gene: TRBV19
D gene: -
J gene: TRBJ2-3
CDR3 DNA: TGTGCCAGTAGTATTGGGAGTCCCACAGATACGCAGTATTTT
CDR3 protein: CASSIGSPTDTQYF

V gene: TRBV9
D gene: TRBD2
J gene: TRBJ2-1
CDR3 DNA: TGTGCCAGCAGCGCTCCGATTAGCGGGAGGGCCCACAATGAGCAGTTCTTC
CDR3 protein: CASSAPISGRAHNEQFF

V gene: TRBV7-2
D gene: -
J gene: TRBJ2-7
CDR3 DNA: TGTGCCAGCAGCCCCCTATCCTACGAGCAGTACTTC
CDR3 protein: CASSPLSYEQYF

V gene: TRBV5-1
D gene: -
J gene: TRBJ1-1
CDR3 DNA: TGCGCCAGCAGCTTGGGGGCTCCGACTGAAGCTTTCTTT
CDR3 protein: CASSLGAPTEAFF

V gene: TRBV19
D gene: -
J gene: TRBJ1-2
CDR3 DNA: TGTGCCAGTAGTATGATCGAAGAGTATGGCTACACCTTC
CDR3 protein: CASSMIEEYGYTF

V gene: TRBV5-3
D gene: -
J gene: TRBJ1-2
CDR3 DNA: TGTGCCAGAAGCTTGGCTAGCCAGTCCTATGATGGCTACACCTTC
CDR3 protein: CARSLASQSYDGYTF

V gene: TRBV19
D gene: -
J gene: TRBJ2-1
CDR3 DNA: TGTGCCAGTAGTATAGCAGGGTTACTGAATGAGCAGTTCTTC
CDR3 protein: CASSIAGLLNEQFF

V gene: TRBV19
D gene: TRBD1
J gene: TRBJ1-2
CDR3 DNA: TGTGCCAGTAGTTCCGGGACAGGGGGCGTTCGCCAGAACTATGGCTACACCTTC
CDR3 protein: CASSSGTGGVRQNYGYTF

V gene: TRBV18
D gene: -
J gene: TRBJ1-4
CDR3 DNA: TGTGCCAGCTCAAGGGACAACTTTGAAAAACTGTTTTTT
CDR3 protein: CASSRDNFEKLFF

V gene: TRBV19
D gene: TRBD1
J gene: TRBJ1-1
CDR3 DNA: TGTGCCAGTTCCTGGGACAGGGGATCGACTGAAGCTTTCTTT
CDR3 protein: CASSWDRGSTEAFF

V gene: TRBV5-1
D gene: -
J gene: TRBJ2-1
CDR3 DNA: TGCGCCAGCAGCTTTCAGTCAACCAGCTCCTACAATGAGCAGTTCTTC
CDR3 protein: CASSFQSTSSYNEQFF

V gene: TRBV5-6
D gene: -
J gene: TRBJ1-1
CDR3 DNA: TGTGCCAGCAGCTTGCCTGCAGGGACTGAAGCTTTCTTT
CDR3 protein: CASSLPAGTEAFF

V gene: TRBV19
D gene: TRBD1
J gene: TRBJ1-5
CDR3 DNA: TGTGCCAGTAGTATAGCCTTACAGGGGCAAACTAGCAATCAGCCCCAGCATTTT
CDR3 protein: CASSIALQGQTSNQPQHF

V gene: TRBV4-3
D gene: -
J gene: TRBJ2-5
CDR3 DNA: TGCGCCAGCAGCCAAGACCCGGCAGGGACCCAGTACTTC
CDR3 protein: CASSQDPAGTQYF